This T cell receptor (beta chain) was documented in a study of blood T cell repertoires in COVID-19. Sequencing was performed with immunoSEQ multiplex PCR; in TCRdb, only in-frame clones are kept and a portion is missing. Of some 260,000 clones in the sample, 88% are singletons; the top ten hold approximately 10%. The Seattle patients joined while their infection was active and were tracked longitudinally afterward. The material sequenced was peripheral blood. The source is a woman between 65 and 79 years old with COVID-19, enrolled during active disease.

The CDR3 loop is CASSVGGGPRQPQHF. CDR3 DNA sequence: TGTGCCAGCAGCGTAGGAGGGGGCCCTCGTCAGCCCCAGCATTTT. The chain carries TRBV9 and TRBJ1-5; 7 positions match TRBD1. This CDR3 is built from 15 residues. Per the germline V gene, CDR1 is SGDLS and CDR2 is YYNGEE. Germline trimming cut 0 bases from V and 6 bases from J; bases unmatched to any gene: 6.